Listed below are T cell receptor beta chains from one sample, sequenced in a study of blood T cell repertoires in COVID-19. The table came from immunoSEQ multiplex PCR; TCRdb's copy has only in-frame clones and leaves some out. The sample consists of 95,000 to 130,000 clones, roughly 79% of them appearing once. Source material: peripheral blood. The receptor set was obtained from a man aged 65 to 79 with active or convalescent COVID-19. CDR3s include the opening cysteine and the closing phenylalanine or tryptophan. The order of the fields is clone size, V gene, J gene, D gene, CDR3 DNA, CDR3 protein. The D gene is left open where the match is weak. Clone size, where shown, is once, few, many, or a class for clones that have expanded.

abundance: NA
v_gene: TRBV11-2
j_gene: TRBJ1-2
d_gene: NA
CDR3nt: TGTGCCAGCAGCCTCGCCCCAATCAGGGGACATGGCTACACCTTC
CDR3aa: CASSLAPIRGHGYTF

abundance: NA
v_gene: TRBV14
j_gene: TRBJ2-3
d_gene: TRBD2
CDR3nt: TGTGCCAGCAGCCCGGGACTAGCGGGAGGGGATACGCAGTATTTT
CDR3aa: CASSPGLAGGDTQYF

abundance: NA
v_gene: TRBV11-3
j_gene: TRBJ2-7
d_gene: NA
CDR3nt: TGTGCCAGCAGCTTAGCCGACAGCTCCTACGAGCAGTACTTC
CDR3aa: CASSLADSSYEQYF

abundance: NA
v_gene: TRBV29-1
j_gene: TRBJ2-3
d_gene: TRBD1
CDR3nt: TGCAGCGTTGCCGACAGGGCCAAAGGCACAGATACGCAGTATTTT
CDR3aa: CSVADRAKGTDTQYF

abundance: NA
v_gene: TRBV28
j_gene: TRBJ2-1
d_gene: TRBD2
CDR3nt: TGTGCCAGCTTCCCTAGCGGGAGGGCAAATGAGCAGTTCTTC
CDR3aa: CASFPSGRANEQFF

abundance: once
v_gene: TRBV28
j_gene: TRBJ1-2
d_gene: NA
CDR3nt: TGTGCCAGCAGTTTATCAGGGATACACTATGGCTACACCTTC
CDR3aa: CASSLSGIHYGYTF

abundance: NA
v_gene: TRBV7-2
j_gene: TRBJ1-3
d_gene: TRBD1
CDR3nt: TGTGCCAGCAGCTTTGGACAGGGGTCGGCTAACACCATATATTTT
CDR3aa: CASSFGQGSANTIYF

abundance: NA
v_gene: TRBV28
j_gene: TRBJ1-2
d_gene: TRBD1
CDR3nt: TGTGCCAGCAGTTTGCTGCCGGGACAGGGGGCGTGGGGCTACACCTTC
CDR3aa: CASSLLPGQGAWGYTF

abundance: NA
v_gene: TRBV6-5
j_gene: TRBJ1-3
d_gene: NA
CDR3nt: TGTGCCAGCCAGGTTCCCTCTGGAAACACCATATATTTT
CDR3aa: CASQVPSGNTIYF

abundance: few
v_gene: TRBV18
j_gene: TRBJ1-4
d_gene: NA
CDR3nt: TGTGCCAGCTCACCGGAGGGAGAAAAACTGTTTTTT
CDR3aa: CASSPEGEKLFF

abundance: NA
v_gene: TRBV29-1
j_gene: TRBJ1-4
d_gene: TRBD1
CDR3nt: TGCAGCGGTCGAGGGGGCTCCACTAATGAAAAACTGTTTTTT
CDR3aa: CSGRGGSTNEKLFF

abundance: NA
v_gene: TRBV5-1
j_gene: TRBJ1-5
d_gene: NA
CDR3nt: TGCGCCAGCAGCTTGGCTGGGGGGACGCAGCCCCAGCATTTT
CDR3aa: CASSLAGGTQPQHF

abundance: NA
v_gene: TRBV7-2
j_gene: TRBJ2-7
d_gene: TRBD1
CDR3nt: TGTGCCAGCAGCTCGGACAGGTACGCCTACGAGCAGTACTTC
CDR3aa: CASSSDRYAYEQYF

abundance: NA
v_gene: TRBV5-5
j_gene: TRBJ1-4
d_gene: NA
CDR3nt: TGTGCCAGCAGCTTGTCCGGTTCGGAAAAACTGTTTTTT
CDR3aa: CASSLSGSEKLFF

abundance: NA
v_gene: TRBV13
j_gene: TRBJ1-2
d_gene: TRBD1
CDR3nt: TGTGCCGGAGACAGGGGGTTCTATGGCTACACCTTC
CDR3aa: CAGDRGFYGYTF

abundance: NA
v_gene: TRBV2
j_gene: TRBJ1-1
d_gene: NA
CDR3nt: TGTGCCAGCGGAGTGGGATCCGGGGGGAACACTGAAGCTTTCTTT
CDR3aa: CASGVGSGGNTEAFF

abundance: NA
v_gene: TRBV24-1
j_gene: TRBJ2-3
d_gene: NA
CDR3nt: TGTGCCACCAGTGACCCAACAGGGCGACGGACAGATACGCAGTATTTT
CDR3aa: CATSDPTGRRTDTQYF

abundance: NA
v_gene: TRBV15
j_gene: TRBJ2-3
d_gene: NA
CDR3nt: TGTGCCACCAGCGTGGGAGTCGCAGATACGCAGTATTTT
CDR3aa: CATSVGVADTQYF

abundance: NA
v_gene: TRBV5-1
j_gene: TRBJ1-1
d_gene: NA
CDR3nt: TGCGCCAGCAGCTTACAGGGCGGGAACACTGAAGCTTTCTTT
CDR3aa: CASSLQGGNTEAFF

abundance: NA
v_gene: TRBV29-1
j_gene: TRBJ2-3
d_gene: TRBD1
CDR3nt: TGCAGCGTCAGGGGGCAGGAAACAGATACGCAGTATTTT
CDR3aa: CSVRGQETDTQYF

abundance: NA
v_gene: TRBV18
j_gene: TRBJ1-5
d_gene: NA
CDR3nt: TGTGCCAGCTCACCTACGGGATCCCAGCCCCAGCATTTT
CDR3aa: CASSPTGSQPQHF

abundance: NA
v_gene: TRBV28
j_gene: TRBJ2-7
d_gene: TRBD2
CDR3nt: TGTGCCAGCACTTTACTAGCGGGAAGCGAGCAGTACTTC
CDR3aa: CASTLLAGSEQYF

abundance: NA
v_gene: TRBV7-2
j_gene: TRBJ1-2
d_gene: NA
CDR3nt: TGTGCCAGCGGACAACCCTATGGCTACACCTTC
CDR3aa: CASGQPYGYTF

abundance: NA
v_gene: TRBV9
j_gene: TRBJ1-6
d_gene: NA
CDR3nt: TGTGCCAGCAGCCCCAGGGTGGGTAATTCACCCCTCCACTTT
CDR3aa: CASSPRVGNSPLHF

abundance: NA
v_gene: TRBV6-5
j_gene: TRBJ2-5
d_gene: NA
CDR3nt: TGTGCCAGCAGTTACTCGATCCGGCTAGATCAAGAGACCCAGTACTTC
CDR3aa: CASSYSIRLDQETQYF

abundance: NA
v_gene: TRBV19
j_gene: TRBJ1-2
d_gene: NA
CDR3nt: TGTGCCAGTAGTATCATCTCTGATCGGGGGTATATGCTCGATGGCTACACCTTC
CDR3aa: CASSIISDRGYMLDGYTF